Sequencing of this TCR beta chain was carried out in a study of blood T cell repertoires in COVID-19 (dated by TCRdb to about 2020). With regard to the full study: Samples covering the acute and convalescent phases of COVID-19 were provided by collaborators in the United States, Italy and Spain. The prospective study material was composed of cDNA or gDNA derived from T cells, B-cell-depleted T cells, or PBMCs. Where HLA class I and class II types were available, the types were taken from metadata supplied by the sample provider, not from assay-based typing. The samples were drawn from two sources: the first 160 participants of the ongoing ImmuneRACE study, and 950 to 1,500 subjects contributed by 6 global collaborators. The dataset comprised deeply sampled blood TCRbeta repertoires from subjects exposed to, actively infected with, or recovered from COVID-19. A de-identified subject ID, COVID-19 status, age in years and sex were almost always included in the sample metadata. A freely available public database, intended as a resource for researchers studying the immune response to SARS-CoV-2, is where the repertoires were released.

Results the study describes overall, beyond this receptor: Clinical and demographic metadata were provided uncurated, with the amount varying by source and participant.

V loses 5 bases, J loses 7 bases, and the germline ends lie 15 bases apart. CDR3 length: 14 amino acids, cysteine to phenylalanine. Only the CDR3 portion is preserved as DNA: 42 bases, with reading frame beginning at the first base. Per the germline V gene, SGHVS is the CDR1 and FQNEAQ is the CDR2. TCRbeta CDR3 regions were amplified from genomic DNA by means of the immunoSEQ Assay, a bias-controlled multiplex PCR. The study's processing was this. Within the assay, amplification of reference gene primers was used to estimate how many nucleated cells each sample contained. To quantify the absolute abundance of each unique TCRbeta CDR3 rearrangement, sequence reads were collapsed and filtered. Productive Simpson clonality was computed per sample as the square root of Simpson's diversity index over productive rearrangements. The immuneACCESS repertoire file appears here via TCRdb, limited to in-frame rearrangements. These files lack a portion of the clones; in checked studies, under half of the deficit traces to unresolved V genes, and the cause of the others is not known. V and J calls and clone size come straight from that table; D and trimming were deduced from the DNA. The sample contains a few hundred thousand clones, about 85% of them found a single time. The top ten clones comprise about 6% of the sample.

Enrolling through a virtual design, the prospective study's participants ranged in age from roughly 18 to 89 years and lived across about two dozen United States geographic areas. In the prospective study, cohorts were assigned on the basis of participant-reported clinical history obtained from a screening survey and a study questionnaire. Recovered participants in ImmuneRACE Cohort 3 were defined by two consecutive negative NP/OP PCR tests, clearance by a healthcare professional, or resolution of symptoms. In the prospective study, whole blood, serum and a nasopharyngeal or oropharyngeal swab were collected from each participant by mobile phlebotomists. Prospective study participants could optionally give additional blood draws and questionnaires over a roughly 2-month period. Before DNA extraction, blood samples from the prospective study were shipped at room temperature or frozen. As for this clone: Its antigen remains unidentified. Base qualities are not recorded, but no much larger clone differs from it by a single base.

Sequences were obtained from PBMCs or T cells enriched from blood (not recorded which). This sequence uses TRBV7-8 and TRBJ2-1; the best D guess is TRBD2, with 6 bases matching. The sequence came from a woman in her thirties who had recovered from COVID-19. The nucleotide sequence reads TGTGCCAGCAGCCCCCCCGTCGCGGGGAATGAGCAGTTCTTC. It encodes CASSPPVAGNEQFF.